This T cell receptor (beta chain) derives from a study of tumor-infiltrating lymphocytes in primary liver carcinoma. In the study overall: Patients of both sexes were 30 to 69 years old. Notes on the study in general: It was in tumors, not blood, that the top-250-clone fraction was significantly higher (p = 0.039).

The length of the CDR3 is 15 residues. The V gene's germline CDR1 is SGHRS and CDR2 YFSETQ. V shed 3 bases and J shed 5 bases, with 14 bases lying between them. This clonotype has just one count. Its target is not known. This may stem from a read error, because a much larger clone lies one nucleotide away. A constant-region primer served to make TCR beta cDNA from roughly 480 ng total RNA. Investigators got TCR beta libraries out of three nested multiplex PCR rounds, done with slightly modified ARM-PCR. Amplification in the first two PCR rounds was performed using TRBV1-TRBV30 forward primers and a C-beta reverse primer for approximately 10 cycles each. TCRdb independently ran MiXCR on the multiplex PCR reads; one entry per CDR3 protein. The table lists roughly 80,000 distinct CDR3 sequences, 69% of them singletons. Extraction of RNA together with DNA used roughly 19-31 mg of unsorted bulk tissue.

The genes are TRBV5-1 and TRBJ2-2; tentatively, D is TRBD2 (5 bases). The material sequenced was tumor-adjacent normal liver tissue. This receptor was identified in a man between 40 and 49 years old with primary liver carcinoma and hepatitis B virus infection. CDR3 bases: TGCGCCAGCAGCTACGTAGAGGGATTTACCGGGGAGCTGTTTTTT. Translating it yields CASSYVEGFTGELFF.